What follows is one T cell receptor (beta chain) and its context. Its antigen target is currently unknown. No base-level quality is on record; no much larger clone is a single base apart. Unmatched junction bases come to 10, with V trimmed by 4 bases and J by 5 bases. Measured from the cysteine to the phenylalanine, the CDR3 is 17 residues long. Only the CDR3 portion is preserved as DNA: 51 bases, with reading frame beginning at the first base. In the germline V gene (reference sequence), CDR1 corresponds to LNHDA and CDR2 to SQIVND. This entry belongs to a study of shared T cell receptors in the human thymus (dated by TCRdb to about 2021). Some background on the complete study: The study examined how self-reactive, shared T-cell receptor alpha chains are generated in the human thymus.

The library was made by the immunoSEQ multiplex PCR assay. This immuneACCESS table, as held by TCRdb, lists in-frame sequences with V and J called but not all clones. Of the missing ones, under half trace to an unresolved V gene in checked studies; the others have no known cause. For this sample the table gives hundreds of thousands of clones, of which about 89% were detected only once. The ten top clones hold more than 0.009% of the sample. The same data also contributed to another study, on human thymus T cells. In that second paper, the authors write: Donors were immunologically healthy infants undergoing open corrective cardiac surgery for congenital heart defects in Finland. Thymus tissue was collected as surgical resects that were removed during corrective cardiac surgery. V and J gene segment usage appeared biased in both thymic and peripheral blood repertoires. According to the related research, thymic TCR repertoires were highly overlapping among unrelated individuals. The study used under 10 infant thymus samples plus four related peripheral blood samples to characterize TCR alpha and beta repertoires. Donor ages ranged from about 7 to 250 days, and the cohort comprised about six male and a couple of female infants. After being mechanically released from the tissue, thymocytes were kept at -70 degrees C in pellets of about 9.5-30 million cells. A QIAsymphony instrument was used to extract genomic DNA from the frozen cell pellets. The immunoSEQ multiplex PCR assay was used to amplify the TCRB and TCRAD loci from a standardized amount of quality-controlled genomic DNA. Amplicons spanned the V(D)J region at a length sufficient to cover the CDR3 and identify V and J genes. The commercial immunoSEQ service was used to sequence amplicons on an Illumina platform. Corrections for primer bias and sequencing errors followed previously described methods, while TCRAD and TCRB definitions were based on the IMGT database. The repertoires were analysed using immunoSEQ Analyzer 3.0 and VDJTools for basic statistics, V/J segment usage, diversity estimates, rarefaction and pairwise overlap. Diversity was estimated using the Chao1, ChaoE, Efron-Thisted, Shannon and inverse Simpson indices, and was also estimated on datasets down-sampled to the size of the smallest sample. Repertoire overlap used strict matching of CDR3 nucleotide sequence, V gene and J gene, with Jaccard-based multidimensional scaling clustering. On average, thymus samples yielded about 810,000 unique TCRB clonotypes, whereas blood samples yielded about 84,000.

The chain uses TRBV19 and TRBJ2-1, and TRBD2 matches 11 of the central bases. The sequenced material came from thymocytes. This clonotype originated in a boy in the first two years of life with a congenital heart defect. Donor details come from another sample of the same person, matched by shared clones. The CDR3 region: CASSTDSGTSGNNEQFF. The nucleotide sequence reads TGTGCCAGTAGTACCGACTCCGGGACTAGCGGAAACAATGAGCAGTTCTTC.